The 6 T cell receptor beta chains below were found in one sample sequenced in a study of brain T cells in children with intractable seizures (dated by TCRdb to the early 2020s). Interpreted using the paper, the time point label stands for: blood from clinic visit 5 months post-surgery; TSC patient then seizure free. Libraries came from the immunoSEQ multiplex PCR assay. TCRdb limited this immuneACCESS table to in-frame rearrangements with V and J called. A share of clones is missing; checked studies link under half to unresolved V genes, and the rest is unexplained. Across this sample there are 300,000 to 400,000 clones, with nearly 95% seen only once. The ten most abundant clones make up 5% to 7% of the sample. Source: peripheral blood, taken more than 4 months after surgery. All receptors come from a boy in the first two years of life with tuberous sclerosis and intractable seizures.

The rearrangement joins TRBV19 to TRBJ2-3; 9 bases align to TRBD2. In germline, CDR1 is LNHDA, CDR2 SQIVND (reference sequence). With 6 bases clipped from V and 0 bases from J, the junction kept 7 bases outside the gene matches. CDR3 length: 16 amino acids. The CDR3 loop reads CASSRLAASSTDTQYF. In DNA, the CDR3 is TGTGCCAGTAGCCGACTAGCGGCCTCTAGCACAGATACGCAGTATTTT.

V and J are TRBV29-1 and TRBJ2-7; D is undetermined. Germline lookup yields CDR1 SQVTM and CDR2 ANQGSEA. CDR3 size: 15 residues. V dropped 4 bases and J dropped 0 bases, with 16 bases sitting between them. CDR3 bases: TGCAGCGTTGGAGTGTTGCGGCCAGCCTCCTACGAGCAGTACTTC. This sequence encodes CSVGVLRPASYEQYF.

Worth noting for this clone: The same CDR3 also results from other DNA sequences found in this sample. Written as DNA, the CDR3 is TGTGCCAGCTCACCGGACTCTTACGAGCAGTACTTC. It specifies CASSPDSYEQYF. The V call is TRBV18, the J call TRBJ2-7, with a tentative D call TRBD2 (5 bases). The V gene lost 3 bases and the J gene lost 4 bases, with 7 bases spanning the gap. This CDR3 region has 12 residues. CDR1 KGHSH and CDR2 LQKENI come from the germline V gene. The full variable domain, rest sourced from reference TRBV18 and TRBJ2-7, is NAGVMQNPRHLVRRRGQEARLRCSPMKGHSHVYWYRQLPEEGLKFMVYLQKENIIDESGMPKERFSAEFPKEGPSILRIQQVVRGDSAAYFCASSPDSYEQYFGPGTRLTVT.

The chain joins TRBV13 to TRBJ2-3; 12 nucleotides match TRBD2. In germline, CDR1 is PRHDT, CDR2 FYEKMQ (reference sequence). CDR3 length: 19 amino acids. Losses at the gene ends were 3 bases for V and 3 bases for J; bases not matched to a gene: 13. The DNA of the CDR3 is TGTGCCAGCAGCTTCCGGACTAGCGGGGTTCTTGTGGGTACAGATACGCAGTATTTT. Protein sequence: CASSFRTSGVLVGTDTQYF.

The genes are TRBV28 and TRBJ1-6, with D tentatively TRBD1 (5 bases). CDR3 size: 16 residues. Trimming removed 8 bases at V and 7 bases at J, with 21 bases between. Germline V gives CDR1 MDHEN, CDR2 SYDVKM. CDR3 DNA: TGTGCCAGCCATAGGGACGGGGGACCGTCAAATTCACCCCTCCACTTT. It translates to CASHRDGGPSNSPLHF.

This rearrangement joins TRBV28 to TRBJ2-1; D call uncertain. The CDR3 has 10 residues. V was trimmed by 10 bases and J by 4 bases, leaving 5 bases between them. Germline V lookup: CDR1 MDHEN, CDR2 SYDVKM. This chain's CDR3 is CATLYNEQFF. The CDR3 DNA sequence: TGTGCCACCCTGTACAATGAGCAGTTCTTC.